This T cell receptor beta chain was observed in a study of CD8 T cells in Susac syndrome (dated by TCRdb to the late 2010s). The study in broad terms: Of the Susac syndrome patients who were sequenced, 5 or 6 had clinically active disease and eight were in clinical remission. At blood withdrawal, Susac syndrome patients were either therapy-naive, taking corticosteroids (in some cases with IVIg as well), or taking IVIg alone. The study used repertoire sequencing to test whether antigen drove CD8+ T cell activation and differentiation in Susac syndrome. The study compared CD8+ T cell repertoire clonality among around 11 healthy donors, roughly 14 Susac syndrome patients and fewer than 19 multiple sclerosis patients.

RNA was extracted using the RNeasy kit, and about 0.5 to 1 ug of the RNA was reverse transcribed with random hexamers. The immunoSEQ multiplex PCR assay, covering 54 Vbeta and 13 Jbeta segments, was used to amplify TCR beta CDR3 regions. PCR amplification bias was corrected using a synthetic template baseline for primer optimization and computational correction. Per the original workflow: Only productive sequences were kept, with reads annotated to V, D and J genes according to IMGT and analyzed in immunoSEQ Analyzer. Clonality was calculated as one minus the Shannon entropy normalized by log2 of the number of productive unique sequences. Public and private clones were assessed among the 100 most prevalent clones of each patient and control. A clone was defined as Susac-specific if it was absent from the healthy and MS cohorts, from 1052 published viral clones and from other ImmuneACCESS disease sequences. The public reads were reanalyzed by TCRdb: fastp trimming at Q25, MiXCR alignment, in-frame beta chains only. Identical CDR3 protein sequences are pooled into one entry, listed with their most common genes and DNA. The V and J calls come from TCRdb's annotation, not from the publication. Counted in this sample were around 170,000 distinct CDR3 sequences; roughly 94% of them appeared once. The ten biggest clones cover 0.15% to 0.2% of the sample.

The CDR3 contains 14 residues, cysteine and phenylalanine counted. This entry keeps only the CDR3 DNA: 42 bases, framed from base 1. V is pared back by 8 bases and J by 0 bases, with 13 bases lying between the germline termini. According to the germline V gene, CDR1 reads SNHLY and CDR2 reads FYNNEI. High-throughput TCR beta sequencing profiled peripheral blood CD8+ and CD4+ T cells from healthy donors, Susac syndrome patients and multiple sclerosis patients. The Susac syndrome patients fulfilled recently defined diagnostic criteria for definite or probable disease. Bulk CD8+ and CD4+ T cells were purified by magnetic negative isolation, while CD8+ TEMRA cells were enriched using FACS. Blood was collected in EDTA tubes and processed within 24 hours, with PBMCs isolated through density gradient centrifugation. PBMCs intended for TCR sequencing were cryopreserved in liquid nitrogen and were subsequently thawed in a 37 degrees C water bath. The sorted or isolated CD4+, CD8+ and CD8+ TEMRA cells reached a purity of at least 90%.

Regarding this clonotype: Its antigen remains unidentified. Nothing much larger sits one base from this clone, and base qualities are not available.

What the research found in general, with its limitations: The number of individuals in the TCR sequencing and HLA analysis was recognized as being relatively small. Clonal expansion was seen in Susac syndrome CD8+ repertoires, peaking in CD8+ TEMRA cells and being greater in clinically active patients than in remitting ones. In the total CD8+ and CD8+ TEMRA repertoires, 15 to 20 and five Susac-specific public clones, respectively, were identified.

Sequencing was performed on CD8+ T cells from PBMCs. The chain uses TRBV2 and TRBJ2-5; the D gene is tentatively TRBD1 or TRBD2, each matching 5 bases. The source is a human donor with Susac syndrome. The CDR3 protein is CASSPGADQETQYF. The sequence in DNA is TGTGCCAGCTCCCCCGGGGCAGACCAAGAGACCCAGTACTTC.